This T cell receptor (beta chain) was identified during a study of blood T cell repertoires in COVID-19. Study-level background: Samples taken during acute and convalescent COVID-19 were collected in the United States, Italy and Spain. T cells, B-cell-depleted T cells, or PBMCs supplied cDNA or gDNA.

Authors' processing steps: Nucleated cell counts were estimated from reference gene primer amplification. Data came from immunoSEQ multiplex PCR; TCRdb stores just in-frame clones and leaves some out. V and J calls and clone size are those listed in that table; D and trimming were worked out from the DNA. The top ten hold about 13% of the sample, which has some 72,000 clones, around 80% seen once. V trimming: 5 bases; J trimming: 2 bases; junction bases outside the gene matches: 10. CDR1 is MDHEN, CDR2 SYDVKM, per germline. CDR3 length equals 18 residues. This clone was seen once. The chain couples TRBV28 to TRBJ2-6; 9 positions match TRBD1. This TCR came from a man in his fifties or sixties with COVID-19, enrolled during active disease. Sequencing used peripheral blood. This CDR3 reads CASSVGQGIGAGANVLTF. The CDR3 DNA sequence: TGTGCCAGCAGTGTGGGACAGGGTATAGGGGCTGGGGCCAACGTCCTGACTTTC.